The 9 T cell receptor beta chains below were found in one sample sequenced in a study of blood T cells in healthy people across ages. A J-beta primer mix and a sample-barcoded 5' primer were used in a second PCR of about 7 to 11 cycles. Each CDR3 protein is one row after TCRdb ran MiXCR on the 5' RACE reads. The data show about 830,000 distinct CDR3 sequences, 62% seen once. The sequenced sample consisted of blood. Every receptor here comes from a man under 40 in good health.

The CDR3 coding sequence is TGTGCCAGCAGTAATTGGGGGACAGGGGACCAGCCCCAGCATTTT. It specifies CASSNWGTGDQPQHF. The rearrangement links TRBV27 to TRBJ1-5; 10 bases agree with TRBD1. J lost 7 bases, V lost 5 bases, and 8 bases had no gene match. Germline V gene sequence: CDR1 MNHEY, CDR2 SMNVEV (reference sequence). The CDR3 is made up of 15 amino acids.

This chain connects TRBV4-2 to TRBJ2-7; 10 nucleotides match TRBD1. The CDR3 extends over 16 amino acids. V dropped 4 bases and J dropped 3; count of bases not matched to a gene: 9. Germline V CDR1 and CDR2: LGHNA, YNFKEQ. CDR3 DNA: TGTGCCAGCAGCCCCACTGGACAGGGGGGTCACTACGAGCAGTACTTC. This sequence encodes CASSPTGQGGHYEQYF.

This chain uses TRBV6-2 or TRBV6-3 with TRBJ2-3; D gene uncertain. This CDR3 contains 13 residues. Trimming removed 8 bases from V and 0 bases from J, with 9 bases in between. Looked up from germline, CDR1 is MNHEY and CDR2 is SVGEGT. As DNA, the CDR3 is TGTGCCAGCGCGTCCCAGAGCACAGATACGCAGTATTTT. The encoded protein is CASASQSTDTQYF.

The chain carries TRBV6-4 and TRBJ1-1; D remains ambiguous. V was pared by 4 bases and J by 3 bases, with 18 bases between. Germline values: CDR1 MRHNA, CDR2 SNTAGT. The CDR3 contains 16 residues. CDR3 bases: TGTGCCAGCAGTGGGGTGGGGTCTCGGAAGGACACTGAAGCTTTCTTT. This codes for CASSGVGSRKDTEAFF.

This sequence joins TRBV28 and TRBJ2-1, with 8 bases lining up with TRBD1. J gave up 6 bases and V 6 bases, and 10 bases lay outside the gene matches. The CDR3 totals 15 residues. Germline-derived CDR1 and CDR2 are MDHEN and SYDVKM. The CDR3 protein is CASRARQGRLNEQFF. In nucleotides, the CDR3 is TGTGCCAGCAGGGCCCGACAGGGGCGGCTCAATGAGCAGTTCTTC. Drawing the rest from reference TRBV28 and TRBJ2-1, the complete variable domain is DVKVTQSSRYLVKRTGEKVFLECVQDMDHENMFWYRQDPGLGLRLIYFSYDVKMKEKGDIPEGYSVSREKKERFSLILESASTNQTSMYLCASRARQGRLNEQFFGPGTRLTVL.

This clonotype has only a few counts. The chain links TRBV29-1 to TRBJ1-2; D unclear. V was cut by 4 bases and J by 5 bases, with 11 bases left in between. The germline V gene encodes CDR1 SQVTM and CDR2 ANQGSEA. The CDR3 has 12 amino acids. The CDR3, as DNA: TGCAGCGTTGGTAGGGAGAATTATGGCTACACCTTC. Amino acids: CSVGRENYGYTF.

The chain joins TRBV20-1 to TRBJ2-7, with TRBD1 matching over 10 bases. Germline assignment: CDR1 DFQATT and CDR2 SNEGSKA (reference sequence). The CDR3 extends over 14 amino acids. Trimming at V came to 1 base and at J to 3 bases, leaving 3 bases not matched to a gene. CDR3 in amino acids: CSARGQGAIYEQYF. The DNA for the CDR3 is TGCAGTGCTAGAGGACAGGGGGCAATCTACGAGCAGTACTTC.

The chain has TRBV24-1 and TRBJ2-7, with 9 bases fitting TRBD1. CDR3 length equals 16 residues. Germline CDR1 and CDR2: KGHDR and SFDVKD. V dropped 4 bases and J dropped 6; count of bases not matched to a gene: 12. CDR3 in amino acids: CATSDRHGTGFSEQYF. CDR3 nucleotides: TGTGCCACCAGTGACCGTCACGGGACAGGGTTTTCCGAGCAGTACTTC.

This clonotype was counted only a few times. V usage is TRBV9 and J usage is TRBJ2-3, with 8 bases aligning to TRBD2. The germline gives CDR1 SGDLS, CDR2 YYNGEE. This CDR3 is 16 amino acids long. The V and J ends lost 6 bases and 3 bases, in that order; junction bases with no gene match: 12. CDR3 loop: CASTATGGGWTDTQYF. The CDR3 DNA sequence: TGTGCCAGCACCGCGACGGGGGGGGGATGGACAGATACGCAGTATTTT.